This TCR beta chain was retrieved from a study of Tregs in tolerant kidney transplant recipients. Using immunoSEQ multiplex PCR, the repertoire was profiled, and TCRdb retains in-frame clones only, with some absent. This table has tens of thousands of clones, 80% to 95% appearing once. V dropped 8 bases and J dropped 2; count of bases not matched to a gene: 8. CDR3 length: 15 residues. Germline V gene lookup returns CDR1 SNHLY and CDR2 FYNNEI. Related graft donors supplied nonmyeloablative bone marrow transplants, and mixed chimerism was transient. CD4+CD25+CD127- Tregs, CD4+CD25- non-Tregs, CD4 and CD8 cells were sorted. A single count supports this clone. The antigen is unknown. Study results and caveats: Donor-specific Treg expansion exceeded global Treg expansion in tolerant patients, suggesting antigen drive. Some patients' samples used different primers over time, so nucleotide sequences weren't comparable. Validation in larger populations is needed because few patients were studied.

This TCR came from a human patient who received a combined kidney and bone marrow transplant. Some T cells may have originated in the graft donor. The sample here was CD4+ T cells from blood (PBMCs), taken 12 months after the transplant. The gene calls are TRBV2 and TRBJ2-2; 7 bases line up with TRBD1. The CDR3 DNA is TGTGCCAGCCTCCGGGACAGCTATAACACCGGGGAGCTGTTTTTT. Amino acid sequence: CASLRDSYNTGELFF.